These 26 T cell receptor beta chains came from one sample sequenced in a study of T cells after yellow fever vaccination. Via MiXCR, TCRdb re-called the 5' RACE reads, giving one row per CDR3 protein. In the table there are about 330,000 distinct CDR3 sequences, around 6.8% of which are singletons. The sample here was PBMCs, taken roughly 47 days after the first yellow fever vaccination. The source of these receptors is a young man who received the YFV17D yellow fever vaccine.

There are a few counts of this clonotype. CDR3 in DNA: TGTGCCAGCAGCTTGTACACTTCACCCCTCCACTTT. Translated, it gives CASSLYTSPLHF. J is TRBJ1-6 and V is TRBV5-5; D call uncertain. CDR3 length equals 12 residues. Per germline, CDR1 SGHKS and CDR2 YYEKEE (reference sequence). Trimming stripped 1 base from V and 9 bases from J, with 5 bases between.

This clonotype was detected many times. This chain joins TRBV6-5 and TRBJ1-6, with a tentative D call TRBD1 (5 bases). This CDR3 is built from 15 residues. The V end lost 6 bases, the J end lost 8 bases, and 17 bases lay between the germline ends. Looked up from germline, CDR1 is MNHEY and CDR2 is SVGAGI. The CDR3, as DNA: TGTGCCAGCAGACCCGGGGGGATCCGGGATTCACCCCTCCACTTT. Its protein is CASRPGGIRDSPLHF.

This clonotype has a handful of counts. The chain couples TRBV3-1 to TRBJ2-7; D remains ambiguous. The CDR3 runs 13 residues. Trimming removed 1 base at V and 10 bases at J, with 14 bases between. The germline V gene has CDR1 LGHDT and CDR2 YNNKEL (reference sequence). The CDR3 here is CASSQAMVNRQYF. The CDR3, as DNA: TGTGCCAGCAGCCAAGCTATGGTGAACCGACAGTACTTC.

This clonotype showed up many times. The chain uses TRBV5-5 and TRBJ2-1, with D possibly matching TRBD2 (5 bases). V shed 0 bases and J shed 10 bases, with 8 bases lying between them. Germline loops: CDR1 SGHKS, CDR2 YYEKEE (reference sequence). This CDR3 has 12 residues. The CDR3 region has the DNA TGTGCCAGCAGCTTGGGCGGGTACGAGCAGTTCTTC. Translation: CASSLGGYEQFF.

This clonotype has just a few counts. The CDR3 DNA reads as TGTGCCAGCAGAACAGGGGAAACAGATACGCAGTATTTT. This gives the protein CASRTGETDTQYF. V is TRBV5-6 and J is TRBJ2-3, with TRBD1 matching 7 bases. The CDR3 loop spans 13 amino acids. Germline V gene lookup returns CDR1 SGHDT and CDR2 YYEEEE. J was trimmed by 3 bases and V by 5 bases; bases with no gene match: 3.

This chain connects TRBV10-2 to TRBJ1-1; D gene uncertain. This CDR3 comprises 13 residues. The V end lost 3 bases, the J end lost 1 base, and 6 bases lay between the germline ends. Germline CDR1 and CDR2: WSHSY and SAAADI. The CDR3 DNA is TGCGCCAGCAGTGAAGTGGGGAACACTGAAGCTTTCTTT. Its protein product is CASSEVGNTEAFF.

Only a few counts were recorded for this clonotype. The chain uses TRBV12-3 or TRBV12-4 and TRBJ1-2, with D hard to call. V was pared by 5 bases and J by 7 bases, with 17 bases between. The CDR3 is 14 residues long. The CDR3, as DNA: TGTGCCAGCAGTCCCCAAGAATTCTGGGGTGGCTACACCTTC. This sequence encodes CASSPQEFWGGYTF.

This sequence joins TRBV12-3 or TRBV12-4 and TRBJ2-1; 16 nucleotides line up with TRBD2. V gave up 10 bases and J gave up 0 bases; unmatched junction bases: 15. The CDR3 runs to 20 residues. CDR3 loop: CATRLNSGLAGGSSYNEQFF. CDR3 DNA: TGTGCCACCAGACTCAACTCGGGACTAGCGGGGGGGAGCTCCTACAATGAGCAGTTCTTC.

The chain employs TRBV20-1 and TRBJ2-2, with a weak D call TRBD2 (7 bases). Germline CDR1 reads DFQATT; CDR2 reads SNEGSKA (reference sequence). Trimming shortened V by 3 bases and J by 0 bases, and 11 bases separated the two germline ends. This CDR3 region has 15 residues. The CDR3 DNA reads as TGCAGTGCTAGGAGGGGGGGCGCGAACACCGGGGAGCTGTTTTTT. Translated, it gives CSARRGGANTGELFF.

This clonotype was counted ten times or more. This chain connects TRBV25-1 to TRBJ1-6; possibly TRBD1 for D (5 bases). Trimming removed 3 bases from V and 6 bases from J, with 18 bases in between. Per germline, CDR1 MGHDK and CDR2 SYGVNS. CDR3 length: 17 residues. The CDR3 loop reads CASSDLTGGRINSPLHF. The CDR3 DNA follows: TGTGCCAGCAGTGATTTGACCGGGGGACGGATTAATTCACCCCTCCACTTT.

This clonotype was found a few times. This chain connects TRBV15 to TRBJ1-2; 9 nucleotides agree with TRBD1. The CDR3 runs 16 residues. CDR1 and CDR2 from the germline V gene are LNHNV and YYDKDF (reference sequence). The ends lost 3 bases at V and 4 bases at J; junction bases unmatched: 9. As DNA, the CDR3 is TGTGCCACCAGCAGGACCGGGACAGGGATCCTCTATGGCTACACCTTC. It translates to CATSRTGTGILYGYTF.

This clonotype occurred many times. The rearrangement uses TRBV7-2 and TRBJ1-2; 10 bases fit TRBD1. The CDR3 contains 14 residues. The ends lost 5 bases at V and 4 bases at J; junction bases unmatched: 4. Germline V gene data show CDR1 as SGHTA and CDR2 as FQGNSA. CDR3 bases: TGTGCCAGCAGCGCCCGGGACAGGGGCTATGGCTACACCTTC. As protein: CASSARDRGYGYTF.

This clonotype was recorded many times. DNA for the CDR3: TGTGCCAGCAGCTCCCGAGATAGCAATCAGCCCCAGCATTTT. Its protein is CASSSRDSNQPQHF. V and J are TRBV7-2 and TRBJ1-5, with D unclear. Trimming shortened V by 4 bases and J by 0 bases, and 7 bases separated the two germline ends. Germline V gene sequence: CDR1 SGHTA, CDR2 FQGNSA. The CDR3 length is 14 residues.

The chain employs TRBV7-2 and TRBJ2-1, with a weak D call TRBD1 (6 bases). The CDR3 is made up of 15 amino acids. Germline CDR1 reads SGHTA; CDR2 reads FQGNSA. V lost 4 bases, J lost 9 bases, and 19 bases lay in between. The CDR3 coding sequence is TGTGCCAGCAGCTCCCCTAAGGGGACATTTCTTGAGCAGTTCTTC. Translating it yields CASSSPKGTFLEQFF.

This clonotype was seen a few times. This chain links TRBV6-5 with TRBJ1-4; the match to TRBD1 covers 9 bases. With 2 bases clipped from V and 8 bases from J, the junction kept 6 bases outside the gene matches. Germline loops: CDR1 MNHEY, CDR2 SVGAGI. CDR3 length equals 15 residues. DNA of the CDR3: TGTGCCAGCAGTTACGGGACAGGGAATCGGGAAAAACTGTTTTTT. This encodes CASSYGTGNREKLFF.

This clonotype was seen more than once but under ten times. The chain employs TRBV23-1 and TRBJ2-1; 12 bases line up with TRBD2. TRBV23-1 is flagged as an ORF with uncertain function. V dropped 2 bases and J dropped 0; count of bases not matched to a gene: 17. The CDR3 contains 22 residues. CDR3 residues: CASSQHSSGGAIRSLSYNEQFF. The CDR3 DNA sequence: TGCGCCAGCAGTCAACATTCTAGCGGGGGGGCAATTCGGTCTCTCTCCTACAATGAGCAGTTCTTC.

This clonotype has more than one count but fewer than ten. V is TRBV25-1 and J is TRBJ2-5, with D possibly being TRBD1 (7 bases). Per the germline V gene, CDR1 is MGHDK and CDR2 is SYGVNS. This CDR3 has 15 amino acids. The V gene lost 4 bases and the J gene lost 5 bases, with 17 bases spanning the gap. This chain's CDR3 is CASSGGQEGEETQYF. CDR3 nucleotides: TGTGCCAGCAGTGGAGGACAGGAGGGAGAGGAGACCCAGTACTTC.

This clonotype showed up many times. The chain recombines TRBV4-2 with TRBJ2-2, with D perhaps given as TRBD1 or TRBD2 (7 bases each). The ends were cut back, 2 bases at V and 7 bases at J, with 17 bases in the middle. This CDR3 spans 16 amino acids. Per germline, CDR1 LGHNA and CDR2 YNFKEQ. CDR3 sequence (DNA): TGTGCCAGCAGCCAACCCCAGGGGGGGATTGGCGGGGAGCTGTTTTTT. It specifies CASSQPQGGIGGELFF.

The chain couples TRBV6-2 or TRBV6-3 to TRBJ2-3; possibly TRBD2 for D (6 bases). The CDR3 covers 16 residues. V was shortened by 6 bases and J by 0 bases, with 16 bases between the two germline ends. Germline V CDR1 and CDR2: MNHEY, SVGEGT. Written as DNA, the CDR3 is TGTGCCAGCAGCCCCGGACCAACTAGCAGCACAGATACGCAGTATTTT. Its translation is CASSPGPTSSTDTQYF.

The table lists this clonotype with many counts. V gene TRBV2 combines with J gene TRBJ1-1; D uncertain. This CDR3 region has 15 residues. Trimming removed 0 bases from V and 5 bases from J, with 13 bases in between. The germline V gene has CDR1 SNHLY and CDR2 FYNNEI. CDR3 coding DNA: TGTGCCAGCAGTGAAGCGCTTGTTCAGTGGACTGAAGCTTTCTTT. Translating gives CASSEALVQWTEAFF.

V is TRBV6-1 and J is TRBJ2-1, with TRBD2 as a possible D gene (7 bases). The V end was cut by 2 bases, the J end by 4 bases, with 9 bases between. The V gene's germline CDR1 is MNHNS and CDR2 SASEGT. There are 14 residues in the CDR3. The CDR3 region is CASSERGAYNEQFF. For the CDR3, the DNA is TGTGCCAGCAGTGAACGGGGGGCTTACAATGAGCAGTTCTTC.

The rearrangement joins TRBV12-3 or TRBV12-4 to TRBJ2-1, with 12 positions matching TRBD2. The ends lost 7 bases at V and 7 bases at J; junction bases unmatched: 8. The length of the CDR3 is 15 residues. CDR3 DNA: TGTGCCAGCATTATGACTAGCGGGGGTGGAAATGAGCAGTTCTTC. Translated, it gives CASIMTSGGGNEQFF.

V is TRBV20-1 and J is TRBJ2-5; weak D call: TRBD2 (6 bases). The germline gives CDR1 DFQATT, CDR2 SNEGSKA (reference sequence). Trimming stripped 5 bases from V and 5 bases from J, with 12 bases between. This CDR3 is 12 amino acids long. CDR3 sequence: CSAAGSGETQYF. CDR3 bases: TGCAGTGCTGCCGGGAGCGGGGAGACCCAGTACTTC.

This chain connects TRBV25-1 to TRBJ1-2, with D uncertain. V lost 4 bases to trimming and J lost 7 bases, with 7 bases between them. Germline-derived CDR1 and CDR2 are MGHDK and SYGVNS. The CDR3 has 11 residues. The CDR3 region is CASSGGSGYTF. The CDR3 DNA is TGTGCCAGCAGTGGAGGATCTGGCTACACCTTC.

J is TRBJ1-2 and V is TRBV5-5, with 9 bases identical to TRBD1. This CDR3 has 15 amino acids. Trimming took 2 bases from V and 5 from J; bases not matched to a gene: 7. Germline CDR1 and CDR2: SGHKS and YYEKEE (reference sequence). The CDR3 sequence: CASSFGTGLSYGYTF. As DNA, the CDR3 is TGTGCCAGCAGCTTCGGGACAGGGCTTTCGTATGGCTACACCTTC. Full variable domain (missing parts from reference TRBV5-5 and TRBJ1-2): DAGVTQSPTHLIKTRGQQVTLRCSPISGHKSVSWYQQVLGQGPQFIFQYYEKEERGRGNFPDRFSARQFPNYSSELNVNALLLGDSALYLCASSFGTGLSYGYTFGSGTRLTVV.

The DNA for the CDR3 is TGCGCCAGCAGCCAAGAAGGGGGACAGGCCGTTAATGAAAAACTGTTTTTT. Protein product: CASSQEGGQAVNEKLFF. The chain carries TRBV4-3 and TRBJ1-4; the match to TRBD1 covers 8 bases. Per the germline V gene, CDR1 is LGHNA and CDR2 is YSLEER. The CDR3 runs 17 residues. Trimming took 0 bases from V and 4 from J; bases not matched to a gene: 7.